This T cell receptor beta chain stems from a study of blood T cell repertoires in COVID-19. At the level of the study: From the United States, Italy and Spain came samples of acute and convalescent COVID-19. Sources were T cells, B-cell-depleted T cells, or PBMCs; the material itself was cDNA or gDNA.

Authors' analysis steps: Reference gene primers were amplified, and this amplification served to estimate nucleated cell counts. Here immunoSEQ multiplex PCR was the method, and the copy in TCRdb shows in-frame clones only, minus some. That table supplies the V and J calls and clone size; D and trimming were determined from the DNA. The sample shows roughly 26,000 clones, 82% of them seen only once. Trimming at V came to 5 bases and at J to 5 bases, leaving 10 bases not matched to a gene. Germline lookup yields CDR1 SGHNT and CDR2 YYREEE (reference sequence). The CDR3 runs 17 residues. Sequencing was carried out using peripheral blood. The rearrangement joins TRBV5-4 to TRBJ2-3; TRBD2 matches at 14 bases. The source is a human donor in a cohort sampled during active COVID-19. In DNA, the CDR3 is TGTGCCAGCAGTACACCGGGACTAGCGGGGGAAGGAGATACGCAGTATTTT. Protein: CASSTPGLAGEGDTQYF.